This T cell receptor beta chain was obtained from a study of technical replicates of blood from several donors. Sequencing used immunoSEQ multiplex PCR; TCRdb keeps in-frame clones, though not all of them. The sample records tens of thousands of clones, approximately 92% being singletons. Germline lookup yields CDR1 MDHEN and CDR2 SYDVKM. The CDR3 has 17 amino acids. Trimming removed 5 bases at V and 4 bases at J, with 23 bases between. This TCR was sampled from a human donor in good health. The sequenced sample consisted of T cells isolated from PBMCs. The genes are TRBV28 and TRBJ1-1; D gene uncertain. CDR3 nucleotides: TGTGCCAGCAGTCAACCAGGCGGGATCCTAAGGAGCACTGAAGCTTTCTTT. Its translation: CASSQPGGILRSTEAFF.